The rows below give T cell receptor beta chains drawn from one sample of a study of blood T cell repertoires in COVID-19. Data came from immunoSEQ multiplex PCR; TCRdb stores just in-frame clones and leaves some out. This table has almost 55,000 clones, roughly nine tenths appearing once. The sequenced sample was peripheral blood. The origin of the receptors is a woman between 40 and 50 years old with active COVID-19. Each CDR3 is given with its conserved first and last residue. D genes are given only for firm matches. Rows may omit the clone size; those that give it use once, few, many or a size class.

CDR3: CASSQDLESMNTEAFF; DNA: TGCGCCAGCAGCCAAGACCTCGAGTCTATGAACACTGAAGCTTTCTTT; V: TRBV4-1; J: TRBJ1-1; length: 16; size: .; D: .
CDR3: CAWRGVAGGPDTQYF; DNA: TGTGCCTGGAGAGGTGTAGCGGGGGGGCCAGATACGCAGTATTTT; V: TRBV30; J: TRBJ2-3; length: 15; size: .; D: TRBD2
CDR3: CASTVTANYGYTF; DNA: TGTGCCAGCACTGTGACAGCTAACTATGGCTACACCTTC; V: TRBV6-5; J: TRBJ1-2; length: 13; size: .; D: .
CDR3: CASSLGVGGRSPGELFF; DNA: TGTGCCAGCAGCTTAGGGGTCGGGGGGCGATCTCCCGGGGAGCTGTTTTTT; V: TRBV5-4; J: TRBJ2-2; length: 17; size: .; D: .
CDR3: CASVWGTLASEQFF; DNA: TGTGCCAGCGTTTGGGGCACTTTGGCGTCCGAGCAGTTCTTC; V: TRBV6-6; J: TRBJ2-1; length: 14; size: .; D: .
CDR3: CSVTPSGFTSTDTQYF; DNA: TGCAGCGTTACTCCTAGCGGGTTCACTAGCACAGATACGCAGTATTTT; V: TRBV29-1; J: TRBJ2-3; length: 16; size: .; D: TRBD2
CDR3: CASSRKSPEQYF; DNA: TGTGCCAGCAGTCGTAAATCTCCCGAGCAGTACTTC; V: TRBV27; J: TRBJ2-7; length: 12; size: .; D: .
CDR3: CSVGGGGYNEQFF; DNA: TGCAGCGTTGGGGGGGGAGGGTACAATGAGCAGTTCTTC; V: TRBV29-1; J: TRBJ2-1; length: 13; size: .; D: TRBD2
CDR3: CASSQEGRTGIRHTDTQYF; DNA: TGTGCCAGCAGCCAAGAGGGTAGGACAGGAATACGACACACAGATACGCAGTATTTT; V: TRBV14; J: TRBJ2-3; length: 19; size: once; D: TRBD1
CDR3: CASRRDRGILAKNTEAFF; DNA: TGTGCCAGCAGAAGGGACAGGGGAATCTTAGCGAAGAACACTGAAGCTTTCTTT; V: TRBV21-1; J: TRBJ1-1; length: 18; size: .; D: .
CDR3: CASSYFAGEDTQYF; DNA: TGTGCCAGCAGTTACTTTGCGGGGGAAGATACGCAGTATTTT; V: TRBV6-5; J: TRBJ2-3; length: 14; size: .; D: TRBD2
CDR3: CASEGLNTGELFF; DNA: TGTGCCAGTGAGGGTCTGAACACCGGGGAGCTGTTTTTT; V: TRBV19; J: TRBJ2-2; length: 13; size: .; D: .
CDR3: CASSLEVAAAQETQYF; DNA: TGCGCCAGCAGCTTGGAGGTAGCGGCTGCCCAAGAGACCCAGTACTTC; V: TRBV5-1; J: TRBJ2-5; length: 16; size: .; D: .
CDR3: CARSTGASSGGFPRSYNEQFF; DNA: TGTGCCAGAAGTACGGGGGCGTCTAGCGGGGGGTTCCCACGCTCCTACAATGAGCAGTTCTTC; V: TRBV5-3; J: TRBJ2-1; length: 21; size: .; D: TRBD2
CDR3: CAWSVDPGGDSNYGYTF; DNA: TGTGCCTGGAGTGTTGATCCAGGGGGAGATTCTAACTATGGCTACACCTTC; V: TRBV30; J: TRBJ1-2; length: 17; size: .; D: TRBD1
CDR3: CASSPRSGDTQPQHF; DNA: TGTGCCAGCAGCCCCCGGTCCGGGGATACTCAGCCCCAGCATTTT; V: TRBV7-2; J: TRBJ1-5; length: 15; size: .; D: .
CDR3: CASSTRQASVDRQYF; DNA: TGTGCCAGCAGCACGCGACAGGCTTCAGTTGACAGGCAGTACTTC; V: TRBV11-3; J: TRBJ2-7; length: 15; size: .; D: .
CDR3: CASSFGQNTEAFF; DNA: TGCGCCAGCAGCTTCGGACAGAACACTGAAGCTTTCTTT; V: TRBV5-1; J: TRBJ1-1; length: 13; size: .; D: .
CDR3: CASSYEGFSGANVLTF; DNA: TGTGCCAGCAGTTACGAGGGTTTCTCTGGGGCCAACGTCCTGACTTTC; V: TRBV6-5; J: TRBJ2-6; length: 16; size: .; D: .
CDR3: CASSSLPGQGAGEQYF; DNA: TGTGCCAGCAGTTCGCTGCCGGGACAGGGGGCTGGCGAGCAGTACTTC; V: TRBV28; J: TRBJ2-7; length: 16; size: once; D: TRBD1
CDR3: CASSLPTGYQEAFF; DNA: TGTGCCAGCAGCTTACCCACAGGGTATCAGGAAGCTTTCTTT; V: TRBV5-4; J: TRBJ1-1; length: 14; size: .; D: .
CDR3: CAISDYKGDEAFF; DNA: TGTGCCATCAGTGACTATAAGGGGGATGAAGCTTTCTTT; V: TRBV10-3; J: TRBJ1-1; length: 13; size: .; D: .
CDR3: CASSGQGNTEAFF; DNA: TGTGCCAGCAGCGGACAGGGGAACACTGAAGCTTTCTTT; V: TRBV9; J: TRBJ1-1; length: 13; size: .; D: TRBD1
CDR3: CASSPGDREAFF; DNA: TGTGCCAGCAGCCCAGGGGATAGAGAAGCTTTCTTT; V: TRBV12-3/TRBV12-4; J: TRBJ1-1; length: 12; size: .; D: .
CDR3: CASSLQRGDTGELFF; DNA: TGTGCCAGCAGCTTGCAGCGGGGGGACACCGGGGAGCTGTTTTTT; V: TRBV5-4; J: TRBJ2-2; length: 15; size: .; D: TRBD2
CDR3: CASRSGDGANVLTF; DNA: TGTGCCAGCAGATCGGGTGATGGGGCCAACGTCCTGACTTTC; V: TRBV6-5; J: TRBJ2-6; length: 14; size: few; D: .
CDR3: CASSLADRDNSPLHF; DNA: TGTGCCAGCAGCTTGGCGGACAGAGACAATTCACCCCTCCACTTT; V: TRBV5-6; J: TRBJ1-6; length: 15; size: .; D: .
CDR3: CASSSYPGSSGDTEAFF; DNA: TGTGCCAGCAGCTCTTACCCCGGATCTAGTGGCGACACTGAAGCTTTCTTT; V: TRBV7-8; J: TRBJ1-1; length: 17; size: medium-sized; D: .
CDR3: CASSHWDRTSYEQYF; DNA: TGTGCCAGCAGCCATTGGGACAGGACGTCCTACGAGCAGTACTTC; V: TRBV3-1/TRBV3-2; J: TRBJ2-7; length: 15; size: .; D: TRBD1
CDR3: CASRRGEASNNRFF; DNA: TGTGCCAGCAGACGGGGGGAAGCTAGTAATAATCGGTTCTTC; V: TRBV11-3; J: TRBJ2-1; length: 14; size: .; D: TRBD2
CDR3: CASSVSKRGAILYNEQFF; DNA: TGTGCCAGCAGCGTAAGTAAGCGGGGGGCAATCCTCTACAATGAGCAGTTCTTC; V: TRBV9; J: TRBJ2-1; length: 18; size: .; D: TRBD2
CDR3: CASSYRGTVYNSPLHF; DNA: TGTGCCAGCAGTTACCGGGGGACAGTCTATAATTCACCCCTCCACTTT; V: TRBV2; J: TRBJ1-6; length: 16; size: .; D: TRBD1
CDR3: CAWSNIRSYEQYF; DNA: TGTGCCTGGTCGAACATCCGTTCCTACGAGCAGTACTTC; V: TRBV30; J: TRBJ2-7; length: 13; size: once; D: .
CDR3: CASSHQRLLSYNEQFF; DNA: TGTGCCAGCAGCCACCAACGACTTCTAAGCTACAATGAGCAGTTCTTC; V: TRBV11-3; J: TRBJ2-1; length: 16; size: once; D: .
CDR3: CASSHQWGPYEQYF; DNA: TGTGCCAGCAGCCATCAGTGGGGGCCCTACGAGCAGTACTTC; V: TRBV3-1/TRBV3-2; J: TRBJ2-7; length: 14; size: .; D: .
CDR3: CASSELGLAPTTDTQYF; DNA: TGTGCCAGCAGCGAACTGGGACTCGCACCTACCACAGATACGCAGTATTTT; V: TRBV7-2; J: TRBJ2-3; length: 17; size: .; D: .
CDR3: CASSGLPTGFYGYTF; DNA: TGTGCCAGCAGCGGGCTCCCGACAGGGTTCTATGGCTACACCTTC; V: TRBV9; J: TRBJ1-2; length: 15; size: .; D: TRBD1
CDR3: CASSPNRGKLFF; DNA: TGTGCCAGCAGCCCCAACCGAGGAAAACTGTTTTTT; V: TRBV6-5; J: TRBJ1-4; length: 12; size: .; D: .
CDR3: CASSDTDRGDTEAFF; DNA: TGTGCCAGCAGTGACACCGACAGGGGAGACACTGAAGCTTTCTTT; V: TRBV6-4; J: TRBJ1-1; length: 15; size: .; D: TRBD1
CDR3: CASSAINSYFSYNEQFF; DNA: TGTGCCAGCAGCGCGATTAACTCGTACTTCTCCTACAATGAGCAGTTCTTC; V: TRBV11-3; J: TRBJ2-1; length: 17; size: .; D: .
CDR3: CATSQDRWTEAFF; DNA: TGTGCCACCAGCCAAGACAGGTGGACTGAAGCTTTCTTT; V: TRBV15; J: TRBJ1-1; length: 13; size: .; D: .
CDR3: CAISESRNPNEQFF; DNA: TGTGCCATCAGTGAGTCGAGAAACCCAAATGAGCAGTTCTTC; V: TRBV10-3; J: TRBJ2-1; length: 14; size: .; D: .
CDR3: CASSSPGEYYGYTF; DNA: TGTGCCAGTAGTTCCCCAGGGGAATACTATGGCTACACCTTC; V: TRBV19; J: TRBJ1-2; length: 14; size: .; D: .
CDR3: CASSLRSAGLATGELFF; DNA: TGTGCCAGCTCACTGCGTAGTGCGGGACTGGCTACCGGGGAGCTGTTTTTT; V: TRBV18; J: TRBJ2-2; length: 17; size: .; D: .
CDR3: CASSSRLAKNIQYF; DNA: TGTGCCAGCAGCTCCAGACTAGCCAAAAACATTCAGTACTTC; V: TRBV11-2; J: TRBJ2-4; length: 14; size: .; D: .
CDR3: CASSASSGGAYHEQYF; DNA: TGCGCCAGCAGCGCCTCTAGCGGGGGGGCTTACCACGAGCAGTACTTC; V: TRBV4-1; J: TRBJ2-7; length: 16; size: once; D: TRBD2
CDR3: CSASWTSGATIYNEQFF; DNA: TGCAGTGCTAGTTGGACTAGCGGGGCCACCATTTACAATGAGCAGTTCTTC; V: TRBV20-1; J: TRBJ2-1; length: 17; size: once; D: TRBD2
CDR3: CASSQDRSQVDTQYF; DNA: TGCGCCAGCAGCCAAGATCGATCACAGGTAGATACGCAGTATTTT; V: TRBV4-3; J: TRBJ2-3; length: 15; size: .; D: .
CDR3: CASSVVPSGGRNEQFF; DNA: TGTGCCAGCAGCGTAGTCCCCAGCGGGGGGCGAAATGAGCAGTTCTTC; V: TRBV9; J: TRBJ2-1; length: 16; size: .; D: TRBD2
CDR3: CASSPRQATNEKLFF; DNA: TGTGCCAGCAGCCCCCGACAGGCAACTAATGAAAAACTGTTTTTT; V: TRBV7-9; J: TRBJ1-4; length: 15; size: .; D: .